This T cell receptor beta chain was retrieved from a study of tumour-infiltrating T cells in Burkitt lymphoma. Study information: Overall and progression-free survival were predicted by productive clonality.

Comments on this clone: One junction end disagrees with the germline gene, perhaps due to a read error.

Sequencing used immunoSEQ multiplex PCR; TCRdb keeps in-frame clones, though not all of them. The sample contains more than 1,500 clones, around a sixth of which appear only once. From germline, CDR1 is SNHLY and CDR2 FYNNEI. The CDR3 totals 13 residues. Sequencing input: tumor tissue. The TCR comes from a human donor with diffuse large B-cell lymphoma. V and J are TRBV2 and TRBJ1-2; D is undetermined. In DNA, the CDR3 is TGTGCCAGCAAAGAGGGAGCTAACTATGGCTACATCTTC. This gives the protein CASKEGANYGYIF.